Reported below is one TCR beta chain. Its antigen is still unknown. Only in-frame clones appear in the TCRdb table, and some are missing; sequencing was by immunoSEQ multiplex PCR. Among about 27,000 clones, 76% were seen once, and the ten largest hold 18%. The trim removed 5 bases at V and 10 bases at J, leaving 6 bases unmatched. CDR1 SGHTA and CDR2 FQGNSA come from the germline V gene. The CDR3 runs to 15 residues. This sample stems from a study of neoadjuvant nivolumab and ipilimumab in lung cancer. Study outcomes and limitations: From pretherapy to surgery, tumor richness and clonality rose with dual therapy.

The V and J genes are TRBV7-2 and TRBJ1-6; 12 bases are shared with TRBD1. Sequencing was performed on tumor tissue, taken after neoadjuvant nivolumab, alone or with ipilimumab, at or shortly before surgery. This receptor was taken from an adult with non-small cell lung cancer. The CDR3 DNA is TGTGCCAGCAGCGGAGGGACAGGGGGCAGGTCACCCCTCCACTTT. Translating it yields CASSGGTGGRSPLHF.